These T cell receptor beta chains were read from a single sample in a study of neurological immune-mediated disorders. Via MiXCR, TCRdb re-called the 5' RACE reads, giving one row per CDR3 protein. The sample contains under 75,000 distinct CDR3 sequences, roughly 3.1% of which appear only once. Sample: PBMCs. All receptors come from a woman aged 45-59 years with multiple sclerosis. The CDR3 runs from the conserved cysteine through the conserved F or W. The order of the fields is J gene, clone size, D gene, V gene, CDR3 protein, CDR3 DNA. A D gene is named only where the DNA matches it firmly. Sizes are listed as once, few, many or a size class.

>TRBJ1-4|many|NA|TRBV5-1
CASSLEGTNEKLFF
TGCGCCAGCAGCTTGGAGGGAACTAATGAAAAACTGTTTTTT
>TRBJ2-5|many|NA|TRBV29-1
CSALEAETQYF
TGCAGCGCACTGGAGGCGGAGACCCAGTACTTC
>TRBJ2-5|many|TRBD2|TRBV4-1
CASSQVLAGGLQETQYF
TGCGCCAGCAGCCAAGTTCTAGCGGGGGGCCTCCAAGAGACCCAGTACTTC
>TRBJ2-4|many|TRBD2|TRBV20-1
CSARDTSGRSRVYF
TGCAGTGCTAGAGACACTAGCGGGAGGTCCCGAGTATACTTC
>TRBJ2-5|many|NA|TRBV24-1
CATSDYDTPETQYF
TGTGCCACCAGTGACTACGACACCCCAGAGACCCAGTACTTC
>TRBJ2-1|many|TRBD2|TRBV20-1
CSARDQREGSYNEQFF
TGCAGTGCTAGAGATCAGCGGGAGGGGAGCTACAATGAGCAGTTCTTC
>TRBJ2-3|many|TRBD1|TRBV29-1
CSVDGQGADTQYF
TGCAGCGTTGACGGGCAGGGGGCAGATACGCAGTATTTT
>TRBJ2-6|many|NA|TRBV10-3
CAISDLNLGTASSGANVLTF
TGTGCCATCAGTGATCTTAACTTGGGTACAGCCAGCTCTGGGGCCAACGTCCTGACTTTC
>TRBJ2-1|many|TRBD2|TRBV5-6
CASSLRGGSYNEQFF
TGTGCCAGCAGCTTGCGGGGGGGCTCCTACAATGAGCAGTTCTTC
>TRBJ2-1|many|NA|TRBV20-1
CSALGGGVYNEQFF
TGCAGTGCCCTTGGGGGGGGCGTCTACAATGAGCAGTTCTTC
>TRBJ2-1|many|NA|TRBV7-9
CASSLLYGSYNEQFF
TGTGCCAGCAGCTTGTTGTACGGCTCCTACAATGAGCAGTTCTTC
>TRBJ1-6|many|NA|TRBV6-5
CATPGPLGASPLHF
TGTGCCACTCCGGGGCCCCTTGGAGCTTCACCCCTCCACTTT